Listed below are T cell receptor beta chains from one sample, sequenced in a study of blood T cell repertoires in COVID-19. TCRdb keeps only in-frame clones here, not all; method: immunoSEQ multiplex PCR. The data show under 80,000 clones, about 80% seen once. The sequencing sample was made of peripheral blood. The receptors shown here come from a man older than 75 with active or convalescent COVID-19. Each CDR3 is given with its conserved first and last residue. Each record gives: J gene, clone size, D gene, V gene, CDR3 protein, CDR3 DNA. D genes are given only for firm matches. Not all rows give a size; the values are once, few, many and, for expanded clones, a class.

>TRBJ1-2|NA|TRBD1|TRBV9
CASSATTGQVYGYTF
TGTGCCAGCAGCGCAACCACGGGACAGGTCTATGGCTACACCTTC
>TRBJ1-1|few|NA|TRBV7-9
CASSRYREGSGTEAFF
TGTGCCAGCAGCCGATATCGGGAGGGGTCAGGCACTGAAGCTTTCTTT
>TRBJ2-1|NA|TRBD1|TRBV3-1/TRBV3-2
CASSRQGPEQFF
TGTGCCAGCTCTCGACAGGGGCCTGAGCAGTTCTTC
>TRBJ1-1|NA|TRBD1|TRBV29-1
CSVAGQDNTEAFF
TGCAGCGTCGCGGGACAGGATAACACTGAAGCTTTCTTT
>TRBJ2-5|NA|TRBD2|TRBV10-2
CASSLAGGETQYF
TGCGCCAGCAGTTTAGCGGGGGGGGAGACCCAGTACTTC
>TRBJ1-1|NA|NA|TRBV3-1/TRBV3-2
CASSQGAIEAFF
TGTGCCAGCAGCCAGGGGGCGATTGAAGCTTTCTTT
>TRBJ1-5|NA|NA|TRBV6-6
CASTYGGANQPQHF
TGTGCCAGCACCTACGGGGGGGCCAATCAGCCCCAGCATTTT
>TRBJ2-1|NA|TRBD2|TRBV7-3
CASSLDNTAGAYNEQFF
TGTGCCAGCAGCTTAGATAACACCGCGGGAGCCTACAATGAGCAGTTCTTC
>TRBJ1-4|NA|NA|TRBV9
CASSVGGRGNEKLFF
TGTGCCAGCAGCGTAGGGGGAAGGGGTAATGAAAAACTGTTTTTT
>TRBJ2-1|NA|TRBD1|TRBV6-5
CASGPGQGSYNEQFF
TGTGCCAGCGGACCGGGACAGGGTTCTTACAATGAGCAGTTCTTC
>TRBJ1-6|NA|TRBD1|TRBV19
CASRQGAGTYNSPLHF
TGTGCCAGTAGGCAGGGGGCCGGGACCTATAATTCACCCCTCCACTTT
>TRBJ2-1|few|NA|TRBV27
CASSTKGLSYNEQFF
TGTGCCAGCAGTACTAAAGGTCTTTCCTACAATGAGCAGTTCTTC
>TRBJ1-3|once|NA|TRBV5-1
CASSLGGLGNTIYF
TGCGCCAGCAGCTTGGGAGGGTTGGGAAACACCATATATTTT
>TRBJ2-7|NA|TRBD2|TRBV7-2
CASSLEGLAVYEQYF
TGTGCCAGCAGCTTAGAAGGACTAGCGGTCTACGAGCAGTACTTC
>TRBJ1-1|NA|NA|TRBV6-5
CASTPKQNTEAFF
TGTGCCAGCACCCCAAAGCAGAACACTGAAGCTTTCTTT
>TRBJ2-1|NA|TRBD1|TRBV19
CASSISGQSYNEQFF
TGTGCCAGTAGTATATCGGGACAGAGTTACAATGAGCAGTTCTTC
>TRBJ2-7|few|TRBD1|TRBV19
CASSTRQGAHSGTYEQYF
TGTGCCAGTAGTACCCGACAGGGGGCGCATTCCGGCACCTACGAGCAGTACTTC
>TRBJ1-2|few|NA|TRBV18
CASSPEKDYGYTF
TGTGCCAGCTCACCAGAGAAAGACTATGGCTACACCTTC
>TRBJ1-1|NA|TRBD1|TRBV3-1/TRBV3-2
CASSENRGGTEAFF
TGTGCCAGCAGCGAAAACAGGGGGGGTACTGAAGCTTTCTTT
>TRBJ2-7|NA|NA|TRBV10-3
CAISRLVKGEQYF
TGTGCCATCAGTCGACTAGTAAAAGGCGAGCAGTACTTC
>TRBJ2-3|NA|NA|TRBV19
CASSRADSSTDTQYF
TGTGCCAGTAGCCGGGCAGACAGTAGCACAGATACGCAGTATTTT
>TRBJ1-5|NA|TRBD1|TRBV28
CASSFGGGRQPQHF
TGTGCCAGCAGTTTTGGAGGGGGCAGGCAGCCCCAGCATTTT
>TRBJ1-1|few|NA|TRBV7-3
CASSTQQGTEAFF
TGTGCCAGCAGCACCCAACAGGGAACTGAAGCTTTCTTT
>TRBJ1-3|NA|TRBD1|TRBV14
CASSVRSDRAQDTIYF
TGTGCCAGCAGCGTCAGATCCGACAGGGCACAGGACACCATATATTTT
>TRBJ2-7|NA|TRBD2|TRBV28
CATGGGMYEQYF
TGTGCCACCGGCGGGGGAATGTACGAGCAGTACTTC
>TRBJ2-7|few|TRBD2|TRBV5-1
CASQGLAGTYEQYF
TGCGCCAGCCAAGGACTAGCGGGGACATACGAGCAGTACTTC
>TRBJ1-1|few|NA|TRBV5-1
CASSFGGNGNTEAFF
TGCGCCAGCAGCTTCGGCGGAAATGGGAACACTGAAGCTTTCTTT
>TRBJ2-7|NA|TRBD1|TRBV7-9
CASSQPLRDRGRSINEQYF
TGTGCCAGCAGCCAACCGTTACGGGACAGGGGGCGATCAATTAACGAGCAGTACTTC
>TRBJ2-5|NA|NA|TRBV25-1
CASSEGFEQETQYF
TGTGCCAGCAGTGAAGGTTTCGAGCAAGAGACCCAGTACTTC
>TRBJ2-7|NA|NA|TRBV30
CAWSERTLGEQYF
TGTGCCTGGAGTGAGCGGACCCTGGGTGAGCAGTACTTC
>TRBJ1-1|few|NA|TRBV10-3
CAISETAEAFF
TGTGCCATCAGTGAGACAGCTGAAGCTTTCTTT
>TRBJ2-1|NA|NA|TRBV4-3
CASSHQLQGINEQFF
TGCGCCAGCAGCCACCAACTTCAGGGAATCAATGAGCAGTTCTTC
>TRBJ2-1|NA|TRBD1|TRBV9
CASSVATGGGVYNEQFF
TGTGCCAGCAGCGTAGCTACAGGGGGCGGGGTCTACAATGAGCAGTTCTTC
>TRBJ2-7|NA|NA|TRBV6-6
CASSPTGNQQGPGEQYF
TGTGCCAGCAGTCCAACCGGGAACCAACAGGGTCCGGGCGAGCAGTACTTC
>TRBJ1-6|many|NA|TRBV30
CAWSMQGNSPLHF
TGTGCCTGGAGTATGCAGGGGAATTCACCCCTCCACTTT
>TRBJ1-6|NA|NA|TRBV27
CASSLWANPNSPLHF
TGTGCCAGCAGTTTATGGGCAAATCCCAATTCACCCCTCCACTTT
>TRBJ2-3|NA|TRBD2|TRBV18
CASRTSGTTDTQYF
TGTGCCAGCCGGACTAGCGGGACGACAGATACGCAGTATTTT
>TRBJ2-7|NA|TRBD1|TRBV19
CASSLQGQAYEQYF
TGTGCCAGTAGTCTACAGGGACAGGCCTACGAGCAGTACTTC
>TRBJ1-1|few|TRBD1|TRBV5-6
CASSYDRGQQMNTEAFF
TGTGCCAGCAGCTATGACAGGGGGCAACAAATGAACACTGAAGCTTTCTTT
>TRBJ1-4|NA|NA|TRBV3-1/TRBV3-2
CASSQGGDEKLFF
TGTGCCAGCAGCCAAGGGGGAGATGAAAAACTGTTTTTT
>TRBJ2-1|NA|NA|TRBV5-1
CASSDSPNEQFF
TGCGCCAGCAGCGACTCGCCTAATGAGCAGTTCTTC
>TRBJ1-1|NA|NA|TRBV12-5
CASGGANTEAFF
TGTGCTAGTGGGGGGGCGAACACTGAAGCTTTCTTT
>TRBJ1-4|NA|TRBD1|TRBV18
CASSSGQVPNEKLFF
TGTGCCAGCTCTTCGGGACAGGTGCCCAATGAAAAACTGTTTTTT
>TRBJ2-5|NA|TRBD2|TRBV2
CASRSGGPQETQYF
TGTGCCAGCAGGAGCGGGGGGCCTCAAGAGACCCAGTACTTC
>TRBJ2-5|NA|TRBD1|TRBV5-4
CASSLGDRRSWGRPQYF
TGTGCCAGCAGCTTGGGGGACAGGCGCTCATGGGGGAGGCCCCAGTACTTC
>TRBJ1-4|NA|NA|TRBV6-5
CASSYSMGATNEKLFF
TGTGCCAGCAGTTACTCGATGGGAGCAACTAATGAAAAACTGTTTTTT
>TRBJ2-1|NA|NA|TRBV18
CASSPSLGQNNEQFF
TGTGCCAGCTCACCATCCCTTGGGCAGAACAATGAGCAGTTCTTC
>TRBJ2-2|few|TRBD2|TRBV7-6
CASSPPGAGGDTGELFF
TGTGCCAGCAGCCCGCCTGGGGCGGGAGGAGACACCGGGGAGCTGTTTTTT
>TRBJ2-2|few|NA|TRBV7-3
CASSPLQGNTNTGELFF
TGTGCCAGCAGCCCATTACAGGGTAACACGAACACCGGGGAGCTGTTTTTT
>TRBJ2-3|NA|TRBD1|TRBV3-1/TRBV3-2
CASSQEGQGGTDMQYF
TGTGCCAGCAGCCAAGAAGGACAGGGGGGCACAGATATGCAGTATTTT